The entry below describes one T cell receptor (beta chain). The antigen remains undetermined. Trimming at V came to 4 bases and at J to 6 bases, leaving 11 bases not matched to a gene. The CDR3 is 15 amino acids. CDR1 and CDR2 (germline): MDHEN, SYDVKM. Per patient, between 1 and 8 samples were collected at pretreatment and on-treatment time points. Assay used: immunoSEQ multiplex PCR; TCRdb lists only in-frame clones, some missing. Of roughly 36,000 clones listed, 80% to 90% are singletons. The data were obtained in a study of PD-L1 blockade in urothelial cancer. Study-level information: When patients started atezolizumab at some point between 2014 and 2015, it was given at 1,200 mg intravenously every 3 weeks. Broader study findings: Durable benefit was linked to greater 3-week expansion of tumor-associated blood clones.

The sequence was collected from a man in his fifties or sixties with urothelial cancer. J is TRBJ1-2 and V is TRBV28; TRBD1 agrees at 7 bases. The specimen was PBMCs, collected around atezolizumab (anti-PD-L1) treatment. The CDR3 region is CASSSPAGQRHGYTF. The CDR3 coding sequence is TGTGCCAGCAGTTCACCCGCGGGACAGAGGCATGGCTACACCTTC.